The clone carrying this T cell receptor (beta chain) was found once. Its specificity is not known. Method: immunoSEQ multiplex PCR; TCRdb's copy keeps in-frame clones and lacks some. The table includes 150,000 to 200,000 clones, 88% detected once. The V and J ends lost 3 bases and 0 bases respectively, with 8 bases between them. CDR1 and CDR2 from the germline V gene are SGHTA and FQGTGA. This CDR3 comprises 15 residues. This sample was taken from a study of T cell responses to AZD1222 COVID-19 vaccine. Overall study findings and caveats: It should be noted that donors were predominantly white British and more often female, and clonal diversity was possibly underestimated. At baseline, seropositivity was found in only a handful of AZD1222 recipients.

The starting material was peripheral blood, obtained 28 days after the second AZD1222 dose. This chain connects TRBV7-3 to TRBJ2-2, with D perhaps matching TRBD2 (5 bases). The source of this sequence is an adult who received the AZD1222 COVID-19 vaccine. The CDR3 DNA sequence: TGTGCCAGCAGCTTGGGGAGCTCGAACACCGGGGAGCTGTTTTTT. Translation: CASSLGSSNTGELFF.